This T cell receptor (beta chain) came from a study of T-cell reconstitution after alpha-beta-depleted transplantation in children. The TCRbeta library incorporated unique molecular identifiers. MiXCR, applied by TCRdb to the PCR reads, yields one record per CDR3 protein. Of around 380,000 distinct CDR3 sequences in the sample, roughly 11% were seen once. This clonotype was counted ten times or more. In germline, CDR1 is ENHRY, CDR2 SYGVKD. This CDR3 region has 15 residues. The trim removed 2 bases at V and 4 bases at J, leaving 5 bases unmatched. The receptor comes from a human donor who donated a stem cell graft to a child with acute myeloid leukemia. The material was PBMCs from the stem cell graft donor, obtained from the stem cell graft. This sequence joins TRBV10-3 and TRBJ2-5; 9 bases match TRBD1. The CDR3 DNA reads TGTGCCATCAGTGAGAAACAGGGGGCGGGAGAGACCCAGTACTTC. Protein: CAISEKQGAGETQYF.